These 31 T cell receptor beta chains came from one sample sequenced in a study of blood T cell repertoires in COVID-19. Here immunoSEQ multiplex PCR was the method, and the copy in TCRdb shows in-frame clones only, minus some. This table has fewer than 120,000 clones, over 60% appearing once. The sequenced sample consisted of peripheral blood. These receptors were taken from a woman aged 80 or over with acute or convalescent COVID-19.

The DNA of the CDR3 is TGTGCCAGCAGCTTAGGGACAAAAAGCACAGATACGCAGTATTTT. Protein product: CASSLGTKSTDTQYF. V is TRBV5-4 and J is TRBJ2-3, with a weak D call TRBD1 (6 bases). V was clipped by 2 bases and J by 0 bases, with 10 bases between them. Germline V gives CDR1 SGHNT, CDR2 YYREEE (reference sequence). The CDR3 length is 15 residues. Complete variable domain (other parts from reference TRBV5-4 and TRBJ2-3): ETGVTQSPTHLIKTRGQQVTLRCSSQSGHNTVSWYQQALGQGPQFIFQYYREEENGRGNFPPRFSGLQFPNYSSELNVNALELDDSALYLCASSLGTKSTDTQYFGPGTRLTVL.

The chain joins TRBV6-5 to TRBJ1-1, with 10 bases fitting TRBD1. V trimming: 6 bases; J trimming: 6 bases; junction bases outside the gene matches: 1. CDR3 length equals 12 residues. The V gene's germline CDR1 is MNHEY and CDR2 SVGAGI. The CDR3 sequence is CASRGQGAEAFF. The CDR3 nucleotides read TGTGCCAGCAGAGGACAGGGGGCTGAAGCTTTCTTT.

As concerns this clone: A junction boundary mismatches the germline segment, possibly from a read error. The rearrangement links TRBV3-1 (or the pseudogene TRBV3-2) to TRBJ2-1; D might be TRBD1 (6 bases). The CDR3 is made up of 15 amino acids. Looked up from germline, CDR1 is LGHDT and CDR2 is YNNKEL (reference sequence). In nucleotides, the CDR3 is TGTGCCAGCACCCAACAGGACAGCTCCTACAATGAGCAGTTCTTC. It translates to CASTQQDSSYNEQFF.

CDR3 DNA: TGCGCCAGCGGCGGGGGGGTTACCGGGGAGCTGTTTTTT. The encoded protein is CASGGGVTGELFF. The chain recombines TRBV5-1 with TRBJ2-2; 9 nucleotides match TRBD2. The CDR3 length is 13 residues. With 7 bases clipped from V and 5 bases from J, the junction kept 3 bases outside the gene matches. CDR1 SGHRS and CDR2 YFSETQ come from the germline V gene.

The chain employs TRBV10-3 and TRBJ1-1; 10 nucleotides agree with TRBD1. CDR1 is ENHRY, CDR2 SYGVKD, per germline. This CDR3 spans 15 amino acids. The ends lost 5 bases at V and 8 bases at J; junction bases unmatched: 11. DNA of the CDR3: TGTGCCATCAGTCCAGGGACAGGGGAAGGAGGAGAAGCTTTCTTT. Protein: CAISPGTGEGGEAFF.

The V and J genes are TRBV7-9 and TRBJ1-3; D unclear. Germline CDR1 SEHNR, CDR2 FQNEAQ (reference sequence). The V end was cut by 5 bases, the J end by 7 bases, with 15 bases between. This CDR3 is built from 14 residues. The CDR3 region has the DNA TGTGCCAGCAGCGCTCGATCTTACGGGAACACCATATATTTT. It specifies CASSARSYGNTIYF.

This clone was observed a single time. The rearrangement joins TRBV9 to TRBJ2-6; no definite D call. This CDR3 is built from 13 residues. V was cut by 2 bases and J by 4 bases, with 4 bases left in between. CDR1 and CDR2 from the germline V gene are SGDLS and YYNGEE. CDR3: CASSVSGANVLTF. The DNA of the CDR3 is TGTGCCAGCAGCGTTTCAGGGGCCAACGTCCTGACTTTC.

This clone was recorded a few times. The gene calls are TRBV27 and TRBJ2-6, with TRBD1 identical over 8 bases. CDR1 MNHEY and CDR2 SMNVEV come from the germline V gene (reference sequence). The CDR3 loop spans 18 amino acids. After removal of 2 bases from V and 0 bases from J, the junction contained 6 bases not matched to a gene. The CDR3 DNA follows: TGTGCCAGCAGTTTAGCCGGGACAGGACGCTCTGGGGCCAACGTCCTGACTTTC. It codes for CASSLAGTGRSGANVLTF.

The chain recombines TRBV3-1 (or the pseudogene TRBV3-2) with TRBJ2-1; 10 bases fit TRBD2. After removal of 5 bases from V and 9 bases from J, the junction contained 7 bases not matched to a gene. Germline V gives CDR1 LGHDT, CDR2 YNNKEL (reference sequence). The CDR3 covers 14 residues. Written as DNA, the CDR3 is TGTGCCAGCAGCTTCCTAGCGGGGGCCGGTGAGCAGTTCTTC. Protein sequence: CASSFLAGAGEQFF.

J is TRBJ1-3 and V is TRBV7-9, with D unclear. The CDR3 has 14 residues. V dropped 0 bases and J dropped 1 base, with 4 bases sitting between them. Germline CDR1 and CDR2: SEHNR and FQNEAQ (reference sequence). The DNA of the CDR3 is TGTGCCAGCAGCTTAGCGACTTCTGGAAACACCATATATTTT. Its translation is CASSLATSGNTIYF.

The rearrangement links TRBV3-1 (or the pseudogene TRBV3-2) to TRBJ1-4, with D possibly matching TRBD1 (6 bases). Trimming took 1 base from V and 8 from J, leaving 11 bases between them. The CDR3 is made up of 14 amino acids. From germline, CDR1 is LGHDT and CDR2 YNNKEL (reference sequence). The chain's CDR3 is CASSQAPDSEKLFF. The CDR3 coding sequence is TGTGCCAGCAGCCAAGCTCCGGACAGCGAAAAACTGTTTTTT.

The genes are TRBV29-1 and TRBJ2-7, with 7 bases matching TRBD1. V shed 7 bases and J 3 bases; nucleotides not matched to a gene: 9. Germline CDR1 is SQVTM and CDR2 is ANQGSEA. The CDR3 totals 13 residues. CDR3 residues: CSAGTDINYEQYF. The DNA for the CDR3 is TGCAGCGCCGGGACAGACATAAACTACGAGCAGTACTTC.

The chain couples TRBV7-2 to TRBJ2-7, with TRBD2 matching over 8 bases. The V gene end was trimmed by 2 bases and the J gene end by 6 bases; junction bases not matched to a gene: 3. Germline loops: CDR1 SGHTA, CDR2 FQGNSA. The CDR3 sequence is 13 residues long. This CDR3 is CASSLYSGTEQYF. The CDR3 nucleotides are TGTGCCAGCAGCTTATATAGCGGGACCGAGCAGTACTTC.

This clone occurred a few times. The chain recombines TRBV7-9 with TRBJ1-1; D perhaps matches TRBD1 (5 bases). CDR1 is SEHNR and CDR2 is FQNEAQ in the germline V gene (reference sequence). V was trimmed by 7 bases and J by 4 bases, leaving 13 bases between them. The CDR3 contains 13 residues. The CDR3 DNA is TGTGCCAGCACCCCGGGGGAGGCCACTGAAGCTTTCTTT. It yields the protein CASTPGEATEAFF. Based on the CDR3 plus reference TRBV7-9 and TRBJ1-1, the full variable domain is DTGVSQNPRHKITKRGQNVTFRCDPISEHNRLYWYRQTLGQGPEFLTYFQNEAQLEKSRLLSDRFSAERPKGSFSTLEIQRTEQGDSAMYLCASTPGEATEAFFGQGTRLTVV.

J is TRBJ2-1 and V is TRBV7-2, with 8 bases that match TRBD2. This CDR3 has 15 amino acids. CDR1 and CDR2 (germline): SGHTA, FQGNSA. The J segment lost 5 bases and the V segment lost 2 bases, leaving 5 bases of the junction unmatched. The CDR3 protein is CASSLNSGKNNEQFF. CDR3 nucleotide sequence: TGTGCCAGCAGCTTAAATAGCGGGAAGAACAATGAGCAGTTCTTC.

The chain couples TRBV27 to TRBJ2-2; 9 bases are shared with TRBD1. With 7 bases clipped from V and 5 bases from J, the junction kept 5 bases outside the gene matches. The germline gives CDR1 MNHEY, CDR2 SMNVEV (reference sequence). The CDR3 loop spans 14 amino acids. This chain's CDR3 is CASIDRGTTGELFF. CDR3 bases: TGTGCCAGCATAGACAGGGGGACGACCGGGGAGCTGTTTTTT.

This clone was counted once. The J gene is TRBJ2-1, the V gene TRBV29-1; D remains unclear. V was trimmed by 4 bases and J by 6 bases, leaving 10 bases between them. This CDR3 has 12 residues. Per the germline V gene, CDR1 is SQVTM and CDR2 is ANQGSEA. The CDR3 spells CSVGGRPNEQFF. DNA for the CDR3: TGCAGCGTTGGAGGCCGTCCCAATGAGCAGTTCTTC.

The chain is built from TRBV5-5 and TRBJ2-1; D call uncertain. The CDR3 runs to 13 residues. CDR1 SGHKS and CDR2 YYEKEE come from the germline V gene (reference sequence). The V end was cut by 2 bases, the J end by 4 bases, with 7 bases between. The CDR3 DNA reads as TGTGCCAGCAGCTTTTTTATGTACAATGAGCAGTTCTTC. Translating gives CASSFFMYNEQFF.

This chain links TRBV18 with TRBJ2-2; TRBD2 agrees at 8 bases. The junction had 4 bases not matched to a gene; V was cut back by 6 bases and J by 4 bases. Germline CDR1 reads KGHSH; CDR2 reads LQKENI. This CDR3 contains 14 residues. DNA of the CDR3: TGTGCCAGCTCCCCGGGGGGGAGCACCGGGGAGCTGTTTTTT. Translating it yields CASSPGGSTGELFF. The entire variable domain, with the rest obtained from reference TRBV18 and TRBJ2-2, is as follows: NAGVMQNPRHLVRRRGQEARLRCSPMKGHSHVYWYRQLPEEGLKFMVYLQKENIIDESGMPKERFSAEFPKEGPSILRIQQVVRGDSAAYFCASSPGGSTGELFFGEGSRLTVL.

This chain joins TRBV5-8 and TRBJ1-1; the D gene is possibly TRBD1 (6 bases). The V gene lost 10 bases and the J gene lost 1 base, with 17 bases spanning the gap. Germline-derived CDR1 and CDR2 are SGHTS and YDEGEE. The CDR3 covers 14 residues. The DNA of the CDR3 is TGTGCCTGCCTCGACTCGACAGGGAACACTGAAGCTTTCTTT. Its protein is CACLDSTGNTEAFF.

The chain carries TRBV15 and TRBJ2-2; the match to TRBD1 covers 9 bases. The CDR3 spans 19 residues. CDR1 is LNHNV and CDR2 is YYDKDF in the germline V gene (reference sequence). Trimming removed 0 bases from V and 5 bases from J; junction bases left unmatched: 13. In nucleotides, the CDR3 is TGTGCCACCAGCAGAGATTGGGGGGCCGGGACAGGGCGGACCGGGGAGCTGTTTTTT. This sequence encodes CATSRDWGAGTGRTGELFF. The variable domain in full, with the rest retrieved from reference TRBV15 and TRBJ2-2, is DAMVIQNPRYQVTQFGKPVTLSCSQTLNHNVMYWYQQKSSQAPKLLFHYYDKDFNNEADTPDNFQSRRPNTSFCFLDIRSPGLGDTAMYLCATSRDWGAGTGRTGELFFGEGSRLTVL.

This chain joins TRBV28 and TRBJ1-1, with 8 bases matching TRBD1. Germline CDR1 reads MDHEN; CDR2 reads SYDVKM. The V gene end was trimmed by 6 bases and the J gene end by 4 bases; junction bases not matched to a gene: 16. This CDR3 is built from 17 residues. In DNA form, the CDR3 reads TGTGCCAGCAGGCTTTGGCCACCAGGACAGGGAGGCACTGAAGCTTTCTTT. Its translation: CASRLWPPGQGGTEAFF.

This chain connects TRBV27 to TRBJ2-5; TRBD2 is a possible D gene (6 bases). The V gene lost 5 bases and the J gene lost 5 bases, with 12 bases spanning the gap. Germline CDR1 and CDR2: MNHEY and SMNVEV (reference sequence). CDR3 length equals 13 residues. The CDR3 DNA follows: TGTGCCAGCAGTATGGCGGGACGGGAGACCCAGTACTTC. Translated, it gives CASSMAGRETQYF.

The chain combines TRBV7-2 with TRBJ2-1, with TRBD2 matching over 10 bases. Trimming at V came to 3 bases and at J to 6 bases, leaving 5 bases not matched to a gene. Germline-derived CDR1 and CDR2 are SGHTA and FQGNSA. CDR3 length equals 15 residues. The CDR3 reads CASSLGGLAINEQFF. The CDR3 DNA reads TGTGCCAGCAGCTTGGGGGGACTAGCGATCAATGAGCAGTTCTTC.

The J gene is TRBJ2-1, the V gene TRBV2; 8 bases map to TRBD1. Losses at the gene ends were 8 bases for V and 1 base for J; bases not matched to a gene: 7. Germline V CDR1 and CDR2: SNHLY, FYNNEI. This CDR3 region has 15 residues. CDR3 DNA: TGTGCCAGCTCCGGACAGGGACCTTCCTACAATGAGCAGTTCTTC. Translating gives CASSGQGPSYNEQFF.

This clone has only a few counts. The chain recombines TRBV13 with TRBJ2-1; 9 bases align to TRBD2. Germline-derived CDR1 and CDR2 are PRHDT and FYEKMQ (reference sequence). CDR3 length equals 17 residues. V gave up 4 bases and J gave up 4 bases; unmatched junction bases: 11. CDR3 in DNA: TGTGCCAGCAGCTCCCGGATTAGCGGGAGTTTATACAATGAGCAGTTCTTC. Residues: CASSSRISGSLYNEQFF. Based on the CDR3 plus reference TRBV13 and TRBJ2-1, the full variable domain is AAGVIQSPRHLIKEKRETATLKCYPIPRHDTVYWYQQGPGQDPQFLISFYEKMQSDKGSIPDRFSAQQFSDYHSELNMSSLELGDSALYFCASSSRISGSLYNEQFFGPGTRLTVL.

This rearrangement joins TRBV6-6 to TRBJ1-5; 8 bases fit TRBD1. Germline assignment: CDR1 MNHNY and CDR2 SVGAGI (reference sequence). There are 16 residues in the CDR3. V shed 0 bases and J 3 bases; nucleotides not matched to a gene: 4. CDR3 nucleotides: TGTGCCAGCAGTTACTCGGGGACAGGCCCCAATCAGCCCCAGCATTTT. Its translation is CASSYSGTGPNQPQHF.

V and J are TRBV4-1 and TRBJ1-2; perhaps TRBD1 as D (6 bases). CDR3 length: 14 amino acids. V was clipped by 3 bases and J by 6 bases, with 14 bases between them. CDR1 MGHRA and CDR2 YSYEKL come from the germline V gene. The CDR3 region is CASSQAGTPNGYTF. DNA for the CDR3: TGCGCCAGCAGCCAGGCCGGGACACCGAATGGCTACACCTTC.

The V and J genes are TRBV20-1 and TRBJ2-7, with TRBD2 as a possible D gene (5 bases). V shed 6 bases and J shed 1 base, with 7 bases lying between them. CDR1 and CDR2 (germline): DFQATT, SNEGSKA (reference sequence). The CDR3 is made up of 11 amino acids. CDR3 region: CSAGVSYEQYF. CDR3 sequence (DNA): TGCAGTGCCGGGGTTTCCTACGAGCAGTACTTC.

The J gene is TRBJ1-5, the V gene TRBV4-1, with TRBD1 matching over 8 bases. J gave up 5 bases and V 0 bases, and 3 bases lay outside the gene matches. Germline CDR1 MGHRA, CDR2 YSYEKL. The CDR3 consists of 15 residues. The CDR3 reads CASSQDGRGHQPQHF. For the CDR3, the DNA is TGCGCCAGCAGCCAAGATGGCAGGGGGCATCAGCCCCAGCATTTT.

The chain is built from TRBV18 and TRBJ2-1; 10 nucleotides match TRBD1. Unmatched junction bases numbered 1, after V lost 0 bases and J lost 5 bases. The CDR3 loop spans 15 amino acids. Germline assignment: CDR1 KGHSH and CDR2 LQKENI. CDR3 nucleotides: TGTGCCAGCTCACCACCGGGACAGGGGAACAATGAGCAGTTCTTC. Encoded protein: CASSPPGQGNNEQFF.